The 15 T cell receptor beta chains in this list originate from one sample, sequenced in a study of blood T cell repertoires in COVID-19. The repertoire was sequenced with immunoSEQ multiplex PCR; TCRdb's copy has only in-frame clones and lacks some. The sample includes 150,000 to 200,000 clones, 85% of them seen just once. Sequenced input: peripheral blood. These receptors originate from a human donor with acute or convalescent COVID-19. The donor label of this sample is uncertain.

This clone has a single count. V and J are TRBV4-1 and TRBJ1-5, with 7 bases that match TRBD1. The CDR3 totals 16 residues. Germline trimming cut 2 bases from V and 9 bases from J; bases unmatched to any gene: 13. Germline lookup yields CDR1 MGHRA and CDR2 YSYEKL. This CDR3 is CASSQTGTESILPQHF. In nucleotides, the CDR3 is TGCGCCAGCAGCCAAACCGGGACAGAGTCAATATTGCCCCAGCATTTT.

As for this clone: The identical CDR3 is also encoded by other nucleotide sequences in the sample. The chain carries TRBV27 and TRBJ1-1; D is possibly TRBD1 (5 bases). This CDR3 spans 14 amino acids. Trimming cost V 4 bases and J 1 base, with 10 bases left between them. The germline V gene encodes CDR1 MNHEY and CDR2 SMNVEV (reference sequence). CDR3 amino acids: CASSSRQGNTEAFF. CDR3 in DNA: TGTGCCAGCAGTTCGCGTCAGGGGAACACTGAAGCTTTCTTT.

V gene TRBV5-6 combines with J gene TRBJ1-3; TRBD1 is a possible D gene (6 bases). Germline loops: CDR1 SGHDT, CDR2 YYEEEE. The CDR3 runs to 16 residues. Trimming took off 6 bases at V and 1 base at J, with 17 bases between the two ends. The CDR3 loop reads CASTLRGGRSGNTIYF. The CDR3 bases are TGTGCCAGCACCCTGCGGGGGGGCAGGTCTGGAAACACCATATATTTT.

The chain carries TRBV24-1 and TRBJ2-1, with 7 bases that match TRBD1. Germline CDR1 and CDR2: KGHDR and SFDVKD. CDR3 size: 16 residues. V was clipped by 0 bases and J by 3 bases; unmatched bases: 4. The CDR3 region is CATSDLTGDSYNEQFF. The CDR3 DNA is TGTGCCACCAGTGATTTGACTGGGGACAGCTACAATGAGCAGTTCTTC.

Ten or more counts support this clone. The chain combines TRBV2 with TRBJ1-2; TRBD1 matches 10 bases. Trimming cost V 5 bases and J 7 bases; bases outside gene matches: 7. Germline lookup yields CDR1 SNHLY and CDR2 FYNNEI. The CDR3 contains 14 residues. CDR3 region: CASSTGTGEGGYTF. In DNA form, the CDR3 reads TGTGCCAGCAGTACCGGGACAGGGGAAGGTGGCTACACCTTC.

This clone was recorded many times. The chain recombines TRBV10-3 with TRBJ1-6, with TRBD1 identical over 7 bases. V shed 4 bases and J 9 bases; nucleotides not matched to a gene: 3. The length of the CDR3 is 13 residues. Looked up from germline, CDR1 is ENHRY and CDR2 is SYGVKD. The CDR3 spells CAISGQGGSPLHF. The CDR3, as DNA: TGTGCCATCAGTGGACAGGGCGGTTCACCCCTCCACTTT.

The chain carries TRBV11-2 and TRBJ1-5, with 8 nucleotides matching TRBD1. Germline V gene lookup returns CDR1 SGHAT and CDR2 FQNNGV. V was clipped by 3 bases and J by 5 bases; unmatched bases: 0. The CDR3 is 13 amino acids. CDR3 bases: TGTGCCAGCAGCTTGGACAGGGATCAGCCCCAGCATTTT. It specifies CASSLDRDQPQHF.

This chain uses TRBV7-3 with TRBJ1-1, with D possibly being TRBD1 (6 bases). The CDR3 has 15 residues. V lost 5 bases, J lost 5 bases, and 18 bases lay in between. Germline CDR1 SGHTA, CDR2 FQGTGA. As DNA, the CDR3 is TGTGCCAGCAGCCCTGGTGCAGGGGAGAGGACTGAAGCTTTCTTT. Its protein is CASSPGAGERTEAFF.

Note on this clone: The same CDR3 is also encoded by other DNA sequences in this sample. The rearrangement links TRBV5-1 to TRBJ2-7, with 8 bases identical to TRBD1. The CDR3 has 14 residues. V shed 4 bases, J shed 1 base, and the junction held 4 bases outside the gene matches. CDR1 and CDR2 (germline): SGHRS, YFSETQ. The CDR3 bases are TGCGCCAGCAGCCTAGGACAGGGTTCCTACGAGCAGTACTTC. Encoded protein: CASSLGQGSYEQYF.

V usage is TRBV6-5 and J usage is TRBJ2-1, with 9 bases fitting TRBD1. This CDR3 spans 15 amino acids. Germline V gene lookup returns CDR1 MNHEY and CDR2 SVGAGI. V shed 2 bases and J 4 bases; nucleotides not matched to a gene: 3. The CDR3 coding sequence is TGTGCCAGCAGTTACGAAGGGACAGGGTACAATGAGCAGTTCTTC. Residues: CASSYEGTGYNEQFF.

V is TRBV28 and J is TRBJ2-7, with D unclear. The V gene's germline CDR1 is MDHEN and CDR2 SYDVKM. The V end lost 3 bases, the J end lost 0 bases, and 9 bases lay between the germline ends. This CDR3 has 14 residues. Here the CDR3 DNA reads TGTGCCAGCAGTTTCCAATACAACTCCTACGAGCAGTACTTC. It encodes CASSFQYNSYEQYF.

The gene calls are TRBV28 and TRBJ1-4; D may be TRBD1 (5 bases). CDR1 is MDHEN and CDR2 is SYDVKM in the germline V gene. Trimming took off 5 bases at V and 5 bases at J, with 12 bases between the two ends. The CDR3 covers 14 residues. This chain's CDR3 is CASSPGGANEKLFF. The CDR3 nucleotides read TGTGCCAGCAGTCCTGGTGGGGCAAATGAAAAACTGTTTTTT.

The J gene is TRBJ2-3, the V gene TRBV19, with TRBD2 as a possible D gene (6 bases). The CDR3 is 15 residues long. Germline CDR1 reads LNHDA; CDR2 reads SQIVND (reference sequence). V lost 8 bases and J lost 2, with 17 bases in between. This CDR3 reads CASGVQGGFTDTQYF. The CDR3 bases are TGTGCCAGTGGGGTTCAGGGAGGTTTCACAGATACGCAGTATTTT.

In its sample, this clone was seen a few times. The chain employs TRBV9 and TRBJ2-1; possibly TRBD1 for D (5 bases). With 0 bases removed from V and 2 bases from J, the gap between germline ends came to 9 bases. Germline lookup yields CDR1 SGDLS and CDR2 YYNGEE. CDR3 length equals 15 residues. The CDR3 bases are TGTGCCAGCAGCGTAGGAGACAGCACCTACAATGAGCAGTTCTTC. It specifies CASSVGDSTYNEQFF.

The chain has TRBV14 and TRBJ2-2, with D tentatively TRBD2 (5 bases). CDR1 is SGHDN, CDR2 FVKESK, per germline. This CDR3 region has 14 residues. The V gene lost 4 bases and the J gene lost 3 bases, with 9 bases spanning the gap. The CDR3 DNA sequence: TGTGCCAGCAGCCGAGGACTGTACACCGGGGAGCTGTTTTTT. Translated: CASSRGLYTGELFF.